The source of this T cell receptor (beta chain) is a study of blood T cell repertoires in COVID-19. Study-wide background: Sites across the United States, Italy and Spain contributed samples from acute and convalescent COVID-19. Sources were T cells, B-cell-depleted T cells, or PBMCs; the material itself was cDNA or gDNA.

Authors' analysis steps: Amplifying reference gene primers gave estimates of nucleated cell counts. Only in-frame clones appear in the TCRdb table, and some are missing; sequencing was by immunoSEQ multiplex PCR. The DNA was the basis for D and trimming; V, J and clone size are from that table. This table has 63,000 or so clones, 88% appearing once. The CDR3 spans 14 residues. Trimming left V 1 base short and J 4 bases short, with 10 bases between. CDR1 is LNHDA and CDR2 is SQIVND in the germline V gene (reference sequence). The sequenced material came from peripheral blood. The chain uses TRBV19 and TRBJ1-1; D not resolved. The receptor was isolated from a human donor in a cohort sampled during active COVID-19. CDR3 sequence (DNA): TGTGCCAGTAGTATAGGTCAGGTTGGCACTGAAGCTTTCTTT. Its translation: CASSIGQVGTEAFF.